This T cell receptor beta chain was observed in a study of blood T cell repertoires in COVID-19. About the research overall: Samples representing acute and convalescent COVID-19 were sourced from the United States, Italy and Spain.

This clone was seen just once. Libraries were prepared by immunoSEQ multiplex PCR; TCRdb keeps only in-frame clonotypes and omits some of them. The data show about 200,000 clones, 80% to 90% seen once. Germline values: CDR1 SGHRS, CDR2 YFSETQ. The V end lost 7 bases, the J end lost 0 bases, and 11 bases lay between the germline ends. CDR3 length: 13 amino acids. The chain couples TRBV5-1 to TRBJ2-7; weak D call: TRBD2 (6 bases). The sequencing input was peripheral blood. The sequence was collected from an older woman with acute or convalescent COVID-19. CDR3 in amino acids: CASGTGVSYEQYF. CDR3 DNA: TGCGCCAGCGGGACGGGAGTCTCCTACGAGCAGTACTTC.